The rows below give T cell receptor beta chains drawn from one sample of a study of CD8+ T cells in alopecia areata. TCRdb's table, derived via immunoSEQ multiplex PCR, lists solely in-frame clones and lacks some. The sample consists of about 120,000 clones, 45% to 65% of them appearing once. The sample consisted of CD4+ T cells sorted from blood, taken at week 24, from a patient treated with tofacitinib. These receptors all come from a human donor with alopecia areata. Each CDR3 is given with its conserved first and last residue. The order of the fields is clone size, V gene, J gene, D gene, CDR3 protein, CDR3 DNA. A D gene is named only where the DNA matches it firmly. Not all rows give a size; the values are once, few, many and, for expanded clones, a class.

.	TRBV5-1	TRBJ2-3	.	CASSLGHTDTQYF	TGCGCCAGCAGCTTGGGTCACACAGATACGCAGTATTTT
once	TRBV7-9	TRBJ2-7	.	CASSLPASEQYF	TGTGCCAGCAGCTTACCCGCCTCCGAGCAGTACTTC
.	TRBV5-1	TRBJ1-1	.	CASSLQGNTEAFF	TGCGCCAGCAGCTTACAGGGGAACACTGAAGCTTTCTTT
.	TRBV30	TRBJ2-7	.	CAWSVGQGYEQYF	TGTGCCTGGAGCGTGGGTCAGGGCTACGAGCAGTACTTC
.	TRBV7-8	TRBJ2-5	TRBD1	CASSFVQGTMETQYF	TGTGCCAGCAGCTTCGTACAGGGGACGATGGAGACCCAGTACTTC
few	TRBV30	TRBJ2-1	.	CAWSRGSMTREQFF	TGTGCCTGGAGCCGCGGCTCAATGACTCGTGAGCAGTTCTTC
few	TRBV27	TRBJ1-1	.	CASSLGAEAFF	TGTGCCAGCAGTTTAGGAGCTGAAGCTTTCTTT
.	TRBV28	TRBJ1-2	TRBD1	CASSLSQGAITNYGYTF	TGTGCCAGCAGTTTATCACAGGGGGCAATAACGAACTATGGCTACACCTTC
.	TRBV5-1	TRBJ1-4	.	CASSRGGSSGPNEKLFF	TGCGCCAGCAGCCGTGGAGGGTCTTCGGGGCCTAATGAAAAACTGTTTTTT
few	TRBV29-1	TRBJ2-3	.	CSVFPVGRKDTQYF	TGCAGCGTTTTCCCAGTGGGGCGCAAGGATACGCAGTATTTT
few	TRBV6-6	TRBJ1-2	.	CASSTPGGLNNYGYTF	TGTGCCAGCAGTACCCCCGGGGGGCTCAACAACTATGGCTACACCTTC
once	TRBV5-6	TRBJ2-1	TRBD2	CATRTSGGASYNEQFF	TGTGCCACCCGAACTAGCGGGGGGGCGTCCTACAATGAGCAGTTCTTC
few	TRBV11-2	TRBJ2-5	.	CASSPERETQYF	TGTGCCAGCAGCCCCGAGAGGGAGACCCAGTACTTC
.	TRBV5-6	TRBJ1-2	.	CASSLEARRGNLAGYTF	TGTGCCAGCAGCTTGGAGGCCCGGAGGGGAAACTTGGCGGGCTACACCTTC
few	TRBV4-2	TRBJ2-2	.	CASSPGASATGELFF	TGTGCCAGCAGCCCAGGGGCTAGCGCTACCGGGGAGCTGTTTTTT
.	TRBV30	TRBJ2-5	TRBD2	CAWSGGLAGTQETQYF	TGTGCCTGGAGTGGAGGACTAGCGGGGACCCAAGAGACCCAGTACTTC
few	TRBV30	TRBJ1-5	.	CAWGADQPQHF	TGTGCCTGGGGGGCTGATCAGCCCCAGCATTTT
.	TRBV29-1	TRBJ1-4	.	CSVESGGIFGEKLFF	TGCAGCGTTGAATCCGGGGGAATTTTTGGTGAAAAACTGTTTTTT
few	TRBV19	TRBJ2-7	.	CASSTSRPTHSSYEQYF	TGTGCCAGTAGTACCTCCCGTCCGACGCATAGCTCCTACGAGCAGTACTTC
.	TRBV7-2	TRBJ1-1	.	CASSLERTVNTEAFF	TGTGCCAGCAGCTTAGAGAGAACCGTGAACACTGAAGCTTTCTTT
.	TRBV29-1	TRBJ1-2	.	CSVEGGYTF	TGCAGCGTTGAAGGTGGCTACACCTTC
.	TRBV6-5	TRBJ2-7	TRBD2	CASSLAGKLYEQYF	TGTGCCAGCAGTTTAGCGGGAAAACTCTACGAGCAGTACTTC
.	TRBV7-2	TRBJ2-1	.	CASSPSGSRRNEQFF	TGTGCCAGCAGCCCCAGCGGTTCTAGGCGCAATGAGCAGTTCTTC
few	TRBV5-1	TRBJ2-7	TRBD2	CASSLGTSGGMQYF	TGCGCCAGCAGCTTGGGAACTAGCGGGGGGATGCAGTACTTC
.	TRBV5-6	TRBJ1-4	.	CASSNTGWGNEKLFF	TGTGCCAGCAGCAATACAGGGTGGGGTAATGAAAAACTGTTTTTT
.	TRBV2	TRBJ1-2	TRBD1	CASSETGNYGYTF	TGTGCCAGCAGCGAGACAGGGAACTATGGCTACACCTTC
few	TRBV5-1	TRBJ1-5	.	CASSFGDRSQPQHF	TGCGCCAGCAGCTTCGGAGACAGGAGTCAGCCCCAGCATTTT
.	TRBV29-1	TRBJ1-2	TRBD1	CSAPKDRENYGYTF	TGCAGCGCACCGAAGGACAGGGAGAACTATGGCTACACCTTC
.	TRBV5-1	TRBJ2-1	TRBD1	CASSRDRGHKQFF	TGCGCCAGCAGCCGAGACAGGGGCCATAAGCAGTTCTTC
.	TRBV7-2	TRBJ2-2	TRBD1	CASSFGRTGQSGELFF	TGTGCCAGCAGCTTTGGGCGGACAGGTCAATCAGGGGAGCTGTTTTTT
.	TRBV7-2	TRBJ1-2	TRBD1	CASSLDRGGGYTF	TGTGCCAGCAGCTTAGACAGGGGTGGCGGCTACACCTTC
.	TRBV30	TRBJ1-1	.	CAWRGHTEAFF	TGTGCCTGGAGGGGACACACTGAAGCTTTCTTT
few	TRBV5-5	TRBJ2-5	TRBD1	CASSWGRTGSETQYF	TGTGCCAGCAGCTGGGGGCGGACAGGGTCAGAGACCCAGTACTTC
.	TRBV15	TRBJ2-3	TRBD1	CATSRTLGQGGDTQYF	TGTGCCACCAGCAGAACCCTTGGACAGGGCGGGGATACGCAGTATTTT
.	TRBV20-1	TRBJ1-1	.	CSARDYAEAFF	TGCAGTGCTAGAGATTACGCTGAAGCTTTCTTT
.	TRBV5-1	TRBJ1-4	TRBD1	CASSQGTGPNEKLFF	TGCGCCAGCAGCCAGGGGACAGGACCTAATGAAAAACTGTTTTTT
.	TRBV4-3	TRBJ2-5	TRBD1	CASSQVDRAETQYF	TGCGCCAGCAGCCAAGTTGACAGGGCAGAGACCCAGTACTTC
.	TRBV4-1	TRBJ1-2	TRBD1	CASSQDPGQGSGYTF	TGCGCCAGCAGCCAAGATCCGGGACAGGGCTCTGGCTACACCTTC
few	TRBV10-3	TRBJ2-5	TRBD2	CAISDDPETSEEGETQYF	TGTGCCATCAGTGATGACCCGGAGACTAGCGAAGAGGGAGAGACCCAGTACTTC
few	TRBV10-3	TRBJ1-5	TRBD1	CAISEDRGGQPQHF	TGTGCCATCAGTGAGGACAGGGGAGGTCAGCCCCAGCATTTT